This T cell receptor beta chain appears in the sequencing data of a study of a mutant IDH1 vaccine in newly diagnosed glioma. Noted time point: week 23, last vaccination. Each dose of the vaccine consisted of 300 ug of mutant IDH1 20-mer peptide, with topical imiquimod. This clone has just a few counts. Antigen specificity is unknown. The method was immunoSEQ multiplex PCR; TCRdb's version includes in-frame clones alone and lacks a portion of them. The top ten clones hold 10% to 15% of a sample with tens of thousands of clones, about 80% of them seen once. This CDR3 contains 12 residues. CDR1 and CDR2 from the germline V gene are SQVTM and ANQGSEA.

This sequence originates from a man between 18 and 29 years old with glioma. V is TRBV29-1 and J is TRBJ1-1, with D possibly TRBD1 on 6 matching bases. Source: PBMCs, taken from a glioma patient whose treatment included an IDH1 peptide vaccine. The CDR3 DNA sequence: TGCAGTTACAGGGCGACGAGCACTGAAGCTTTCTTT. Translated, it gives CSYRATSTEAFF.